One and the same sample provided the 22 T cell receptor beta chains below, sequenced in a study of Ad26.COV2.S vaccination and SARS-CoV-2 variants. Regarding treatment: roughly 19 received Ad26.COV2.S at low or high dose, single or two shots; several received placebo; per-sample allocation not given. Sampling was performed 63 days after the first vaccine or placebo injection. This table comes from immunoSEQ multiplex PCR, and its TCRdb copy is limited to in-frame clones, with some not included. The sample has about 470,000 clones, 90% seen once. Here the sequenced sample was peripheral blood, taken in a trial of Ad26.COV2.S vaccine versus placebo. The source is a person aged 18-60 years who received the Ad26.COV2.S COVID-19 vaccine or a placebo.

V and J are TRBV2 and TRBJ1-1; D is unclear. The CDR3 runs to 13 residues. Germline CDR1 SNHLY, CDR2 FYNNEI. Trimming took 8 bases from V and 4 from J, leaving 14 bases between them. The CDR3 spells CASGEGVATEAFF. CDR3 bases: TGTGCCAGCGGGGAGGGAGTGGCCACTGAAGCTTTCTTT.

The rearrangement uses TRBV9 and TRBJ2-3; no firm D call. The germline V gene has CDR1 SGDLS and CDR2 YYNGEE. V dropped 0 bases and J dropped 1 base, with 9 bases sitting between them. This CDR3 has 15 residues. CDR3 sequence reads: CASSVGGMRTDTQYF. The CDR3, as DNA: TGTGCCAGCAGCGTAGGAGGCATGCGCACAGATACGCAGTATTTT.

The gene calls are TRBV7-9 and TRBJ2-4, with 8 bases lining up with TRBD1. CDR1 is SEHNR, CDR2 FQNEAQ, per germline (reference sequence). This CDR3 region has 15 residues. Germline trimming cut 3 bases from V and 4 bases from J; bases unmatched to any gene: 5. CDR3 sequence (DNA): TGTGCCAGCAGCTTCTATAGACAGGGGAAAAACATTCAGTACTTC. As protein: CASSFYRQGKNIQYF.

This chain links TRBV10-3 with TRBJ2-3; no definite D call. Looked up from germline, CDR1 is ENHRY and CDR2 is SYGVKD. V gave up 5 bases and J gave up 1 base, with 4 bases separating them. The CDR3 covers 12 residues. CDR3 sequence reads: CAISPGTDTQYF. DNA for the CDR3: TGTGCCATCAGTCCTGGCACAGATACGCAGTATTTT.

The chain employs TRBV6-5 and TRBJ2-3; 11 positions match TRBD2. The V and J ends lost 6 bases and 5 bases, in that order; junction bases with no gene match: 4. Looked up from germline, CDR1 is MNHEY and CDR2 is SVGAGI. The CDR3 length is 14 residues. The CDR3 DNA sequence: TGTGCCAGCAGACTAGCGGGAGATGGAGATACGCAGTATTTT. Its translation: CASRLAGDGDTQYF.

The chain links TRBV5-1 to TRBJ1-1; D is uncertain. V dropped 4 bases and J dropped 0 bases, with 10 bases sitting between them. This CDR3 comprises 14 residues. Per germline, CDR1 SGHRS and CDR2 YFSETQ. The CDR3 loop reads CASSRKHLNTEAFF. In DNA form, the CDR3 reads TGCGCCAGCAGCCGAAAGCACTTGAACACTGAAGCTTTCTTT. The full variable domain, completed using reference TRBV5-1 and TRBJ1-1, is KAGVTQTPRYLIKTRGQQVTLSCSPISGHRSVSWYQQTPGQGLQFLFEYFSETQRNKGNFPGRFSGRQFSNSRSEMNVSTLELGDSALYLCASSRKHLNTEAFFGQGTRLTVV.

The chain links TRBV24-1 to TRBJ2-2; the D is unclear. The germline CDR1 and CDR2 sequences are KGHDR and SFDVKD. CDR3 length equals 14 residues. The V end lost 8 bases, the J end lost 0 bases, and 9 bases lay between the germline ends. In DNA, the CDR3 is TGTGCCACCAAAGGCGCCACGAACACCGGGGAGCTGTTTTTT. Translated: CATKGATNTGELFF.

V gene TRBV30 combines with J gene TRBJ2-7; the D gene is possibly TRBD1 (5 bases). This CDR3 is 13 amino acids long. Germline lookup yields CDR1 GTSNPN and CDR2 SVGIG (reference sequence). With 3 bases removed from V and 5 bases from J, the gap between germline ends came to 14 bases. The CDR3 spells CAWSQGWGNEQYF. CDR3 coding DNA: TGTGCCTGGAGCCAAGGGTGGGGCAACGAGCAGTACTTC.

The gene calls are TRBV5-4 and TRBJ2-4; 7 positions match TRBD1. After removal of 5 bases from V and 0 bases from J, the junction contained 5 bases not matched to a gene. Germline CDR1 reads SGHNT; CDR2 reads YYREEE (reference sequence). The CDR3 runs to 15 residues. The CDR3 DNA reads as TGTGCCAGCAGAGAAGGGGGCGAAGCCAAAAACATTCAGTACTTC. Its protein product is CASREGGEAKNIQYF.

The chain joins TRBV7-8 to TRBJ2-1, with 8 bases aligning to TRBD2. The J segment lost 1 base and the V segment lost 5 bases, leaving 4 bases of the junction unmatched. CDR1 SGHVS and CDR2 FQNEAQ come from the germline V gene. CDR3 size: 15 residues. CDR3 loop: CASSPAGGSYNEQFF. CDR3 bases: TGTGCCAGCAGCCCGGCGGGGGGATCCTACAATGAGCAGTTCTTC.

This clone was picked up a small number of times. Here the CDR3 DNA reads TGTGCCAGCCATCACAGGGAGTTGACCCGGCGGGGCGATGGCACCGGGGAGCTGTTTTTT. It codes for CASHHRELTRRGDGTGELFF. V is TRBV5-5 and J is TRBJ2-2; D is tentatively TRBD1 or TRBD2 (6 bases each). The CDR3 sequence is 20 residues long. Germline CDR1 reads SGHKS; CDR2 reads YYEKEE (reference sequence). V was pared by 7 bases and J by 4 bases, with 32 bases between.

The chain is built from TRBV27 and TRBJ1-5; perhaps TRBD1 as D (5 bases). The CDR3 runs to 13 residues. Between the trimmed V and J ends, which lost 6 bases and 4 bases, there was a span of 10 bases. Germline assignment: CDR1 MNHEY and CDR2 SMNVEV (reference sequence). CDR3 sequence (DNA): TGTGCCAGCAGCAAAAGGGGAAATCAGCCCCAGCATTTT. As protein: CASSKRGNQPQHF.

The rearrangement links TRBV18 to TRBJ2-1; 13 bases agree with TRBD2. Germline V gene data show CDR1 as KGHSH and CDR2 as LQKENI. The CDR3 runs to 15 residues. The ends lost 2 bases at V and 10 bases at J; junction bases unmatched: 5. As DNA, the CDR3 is TGTGCCAGCTCACCAGGACTAGCGGGAGCGGTGGAGCAGTTCTTC. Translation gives CASSPGLAGAVEQFF.

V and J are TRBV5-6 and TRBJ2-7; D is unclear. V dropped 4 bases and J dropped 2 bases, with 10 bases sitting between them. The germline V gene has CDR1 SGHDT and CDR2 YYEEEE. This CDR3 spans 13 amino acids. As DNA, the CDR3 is TGTGCCAGCAGCCCGGGCCCTGCCTACGAGCAGTACTTC. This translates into CASSPGPAYEQYF.

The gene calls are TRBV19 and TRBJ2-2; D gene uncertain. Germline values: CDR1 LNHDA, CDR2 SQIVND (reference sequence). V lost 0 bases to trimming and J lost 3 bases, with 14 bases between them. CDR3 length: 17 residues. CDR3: CASSIDHGQADTGELFF. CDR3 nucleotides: TGTGCCAGTAGTATAGATCATGGTCAGGCGGACACCGGGGAGCTGTTTTTT.

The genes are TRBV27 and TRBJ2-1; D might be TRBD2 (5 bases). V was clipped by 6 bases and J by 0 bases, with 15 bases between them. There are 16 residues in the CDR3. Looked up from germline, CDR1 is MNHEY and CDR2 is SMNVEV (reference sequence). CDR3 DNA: TGTGCCAGCAGCCCCCCCCGGGGTAGCTCCTACAATGAGCAGTTCTTC. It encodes CASSPPRGSSYNEQFF.

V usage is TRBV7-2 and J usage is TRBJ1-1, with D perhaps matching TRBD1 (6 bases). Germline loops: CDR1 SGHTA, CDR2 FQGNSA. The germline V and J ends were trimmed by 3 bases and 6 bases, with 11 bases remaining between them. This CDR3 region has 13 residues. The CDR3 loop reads CASSLTGNAEAFF. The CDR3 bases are TGTGCCAGCAGCTTGACAGGTAACGCTGAAGCTTTCTTT.

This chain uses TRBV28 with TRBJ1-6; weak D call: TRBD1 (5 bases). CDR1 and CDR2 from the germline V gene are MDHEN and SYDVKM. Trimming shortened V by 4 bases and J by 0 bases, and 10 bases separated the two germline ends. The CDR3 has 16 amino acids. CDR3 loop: CASSSPGSSYNSPLHF. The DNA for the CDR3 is TGTGCCAGCAGTTCTCCAGGGAGCTCCTATAATTCACCCCTCCACTTT.

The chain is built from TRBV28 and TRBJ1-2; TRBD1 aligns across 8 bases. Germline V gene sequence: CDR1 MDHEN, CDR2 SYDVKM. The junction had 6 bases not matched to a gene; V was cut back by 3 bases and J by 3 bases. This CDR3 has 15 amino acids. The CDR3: CASSFSGGAYYGYTF. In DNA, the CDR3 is TGTGCCAGCAGTTTCTCAGGGGGCGCGTACTATGGCTACACCTTC.

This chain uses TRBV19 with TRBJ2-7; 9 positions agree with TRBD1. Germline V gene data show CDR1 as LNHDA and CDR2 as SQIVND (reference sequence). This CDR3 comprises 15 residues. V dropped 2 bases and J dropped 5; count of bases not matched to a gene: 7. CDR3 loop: CASSIKGTGHHEQYF. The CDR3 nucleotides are TGTGCCAGTAGTATAAAAGGGACAGGGCACCACGAGCAGTACTTC.

CDR3 sequence (DNA): TGTGCCAGCAGCTTAAATTCGGGACCGAGGCAGTATTTT. Protein: CASSLNSGPRQYF. This rearrangement joins TRBV7-2 to TRBJ2-3, with D possibly called TRBD1 or TRBD2 (5 bases each). The length of the CDR3 is 13 residues. Germline V lookup: CDR1 SGHTA, CDR2 FQGNSA. V was trimmed by 2 bases and J by 11 bases, leaving 14 bases between them.

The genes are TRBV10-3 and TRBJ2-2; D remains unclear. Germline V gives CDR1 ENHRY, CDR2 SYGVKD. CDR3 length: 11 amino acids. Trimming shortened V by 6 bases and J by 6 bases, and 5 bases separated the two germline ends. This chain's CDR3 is CAISYSGELFF. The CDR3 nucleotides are TGTGCCATCAGCTACTCCGGGGAGCTGTTTTTT.